This T cell receptor (beta chain) emerged from a study of T-cell memory formation after mild COVID-19. General observations from the study: The authors left the SARS-CoV-2 specificity of second-wave clones peaking on day 37 unconfirmed. The study detected some responding clones in pre-infection memory, suggesting cross-reactive memory joined.

CDR1 is LGHNA, CDR2 YSLEER, per germline. The CDR3 totals 15 residues. The V and J ends lost 0 bases and 6 bases, in that order; junction bases with no gene match: 7. There are a few counts of this clonotype. The target antigen is unknown. TCRdb independently ran MiXCR on the 5' RACE reads; one entry per CDR3 protein. The table lists hundreds of thousands of distinct CDR3 sequences, about 20% of them singletons. This sequence was found in an adult woman who had mild COVID-19 (a few samples of this study predate the infection). Cell type and time point are not known. The sequencing sample was made of PBMCs or a T cell subset sorted from them (not recorded which). This chain connects TRBV4-3 to TRBJ1-2, with 7 bases that match TRBD1. The CDR3 sequence: CASSQDRRGLHGYTF. CDR3 nucleotides: TGCGCCAGCAGCCAAGATCGGAGGGGGCTACATGGCTACACCTTC.